This TCR beta chain was obtained from a study of T cells in Graves' hyperthyroidism and ophthalmopathy. To note about this clonotype: The antigen is unknown.

Amplified TCR beta CDR3 regions came from RNA transcripts. The TCR CDR3 first-round RT-PCR relied on the HTBI primer set. TCRdb re-called the multiplex PCR reads with MiXCR, one entry per CDR3 protein. Among about 400,000 distinct CDR3 sequences listed, roughly 13% were seen once. Reasons for excluding patients were uncontrolled infection, other autoimmune disease, pregnancy or lactation. Findings and limits, study-wide: Expanded thyroid clonotypes (above 0.001) were mostly also found in blood. The model predicted ophthalmopathy a median around 6.5 months before onset.

CDR3 length: 13 residues. The germline V gene encodes CDR1 SGHRS and CDR2 YFSETQ. V was clipped by 5 bases and J by 8 bases, with 16 bases between them. The TCR originated in a man in his fifties with Graves' ophthalmopathy. The V call is TRBV5-1, the J call TRBJ1-2; the D gene is possibly TRBD1 (5 bases). Sequencing was done on a sample of blood. The CDR3 sequence: CASRKDTDGGYTF. CDR3 bases: TGCGCCAGCAGAAAGGACACCGACGGGGGCTACACCTTC.